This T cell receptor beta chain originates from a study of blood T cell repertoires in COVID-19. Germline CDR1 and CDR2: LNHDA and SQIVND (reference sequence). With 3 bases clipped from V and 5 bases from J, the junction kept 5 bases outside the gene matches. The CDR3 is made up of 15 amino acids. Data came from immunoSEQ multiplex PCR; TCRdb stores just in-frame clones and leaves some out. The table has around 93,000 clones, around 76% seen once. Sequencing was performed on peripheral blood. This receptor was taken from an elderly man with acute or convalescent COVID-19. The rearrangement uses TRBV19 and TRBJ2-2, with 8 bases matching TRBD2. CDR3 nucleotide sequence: TGTGCCAGTAGTATTGGGACTAGAATTACCGGGGAGCTGTTTTTT. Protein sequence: CASSIGTRITGELFF.